Following are 26 T cell receptor beta chains from one sample sequenced in a study of OX40 agonist ivuxolimab in advanced cancers. Clones were sequenced by immunoSEQ multiplex PCR, and TCRdb holds only the in-frame ones, with some missing. The data show about 40,000 clones, 65% to 90% seen once. Sequencing was performed on CD4+ or CD8+ T cells sorted from blood, taken in a trial of the OX40 agonist ivuxolimab. The source is an adult with an advanced solid tumor such as melanoma, head and neck, liver or kidney cancer.

The J gene is TRBJ2-7, the V gene TRBV7-9; D is ambiguous. CDR3 size: 12 residues. CDR1 SEHNR and CDR2 FQNEAQ come from the germline V gene (reference sequence). Trimming shortened V by 3 bases and J by 3 bases, and 6 bases separated the two germline ends. The CDR3 reads CASSFTFYEQYF. CDR3 bases: TGTGCCAGCAGCTTCACCTTCTACGAGCAGTACTTC.

A few counts support this clone. V and J are TRBV19 and TRBJ2-7, with D perhaps given as TRBD1 or TRBD2 (5 bases each). V lost 1 base and J lost 7, with 20 bases in between. In germline, CDR1 is LNHDA, CDR2 SQIVND (reference sequence). CDR3 length: 16 amino acids. The CDR3 region is CASSIAGGSPSREQYF. The CDR3 coding sequence is TGTGCCAGTAGTATAGCTGGGGGTTCCCCCTCGAGGGAGCAGTACTTC.

This clone qualifies as medium-sized (0.01 to 0.1%). The sample contains more than one DNA sequence encoding this CDR3. The chain joins TRBV9 to TRBJ2-7, with D possibly being TRBD2 (6 bases). Germline-derived CDR1 and CDR2 are SGDLS and YYNGEE. CDR3 size: 14 residues. V was cut by 0 bases and J by 4 bases, with 11 bases left in between. CDR3 sequence (DNA): TGTGCCAGCAGCGTAGGATGGGGGGATTACGAGCAGTACTTC. Translating it yields CASSVGWGDYEQYF.

This clone was observed once. The V gene is TRBV10-3, the J gene TRBJ2-7, with D unclear. Germline CDR1 and CDR2: ENHRY and SYGVKD. Trimming took 3 bases from V and 1 from J, leaving 7 bases between them. The CDR3 sequence is 13 residues long. This CDR3 is CAISEDSSYEQYF. In nucleotides, the CDR3 is TGTGCCATCAGTGAAGACTCATCCTACGAGCAGTACTTC.

The rearrangement uses TRBV6-4 and TRBJ1-2; no firm D call. V was shortened by 3 bases and J by 5 bases, with 13 bases between the two germline ends. The CDR3 extends over 14 amino acids. Germline lookup yields CDR1 MRHNA and CDR2 SNTAGT. In DNA form, the CDR3 reads TGTGCCAGCAGTGAGGGCCAGATCGGGTATGGCTACACCTTC. Amino acids: CASSEGQIGYGYTF.

The V gene is TRBV28, the J gene TRBJ2-1, with 8 nucleotides matching TRBD2. The CDR3 is made up of 18 amino acids. V was pared by 3 bases and J by 0 bases, with 10 bases of the junction left unmatched. The germline V gene has CDR1 MDHEN and CDR2 SYDVKM. The CDR3 DNA reads as TGTGCCAGCAGTTTCATCCTAGCGGGTCAGAACTCCTACAATGAGCAGTTCTTC. It codes for CASSFILAGQNSYNEQFF. The variable domain in full, completed from reference TRBV28 and TRBJ2-1, reads DVKVTQSSRYLVKRTGEKVFLECVQDMDHENMFWYRQDPGLGLRLIYFSYDVKMKEKGDIPEGYSVSREKKERFSLILESASTNQTSMYLCASSFILAGQNSYNEQFFGPGTRLTVL.

The chain has TRBV7-6 and TRBJ1-2; D is unclear. Trimming shortened V by 5 bases and J by 6 bases, and 16 bases separated the two germline ends. CDR3 length equals 14 residues. Germline V gives CDR1 SGHVS, CDR2 FNYEAQ. The DNA for the CDR3 is TGTGCCAGCAGCGGCCCGCAATCCGCGCATGGCTACACCTTC. It yields the protein CASSGPQSAHGYTF.

The V and J genes are TRBV4-1 and TRBJ2-4, with D maybe TRBD2 (5 bases). This CDR3 is built from 16 residues. V lost 0 bases, J lost 5 bases, and 14 bases lay in between. Germline values: CDR1 MGHRA, CDR2 YSYEKL. The CDR3 DNA reads as TGCGCCAGCAGCCAAGAACGGGAATGGATCGAAAACATTCAGTACTTC. Translated, it gives CASSQEREWIENIQYF.

The rearrangement links TRBV6-4 to TRBJ1-1; D remains unclear. Germline V gene data show CDR1 as MRHNA and CDR2 as SNTAGT. CDR3 length equals 13 residues. The V end was cut by 4 bases, the J end by 1 base, with 7 bases between. DNA of the CDR3: TGTGCCAGCAGTGTCGACAAGAACACTGAAGCTTTCTTT. This codes for CASSVDKNTEAFF.

This clone was picked up one time. This chain joins TRBV7-9 and TRBJ2-4, with TRBD1 matching over 9 bases. This CDR3 spans 16 amino acids. Germline loops: CDR1 SEHNR, CDR2 FQNEAQ (reference sequence). Unmatched junction bases numbered 11, after V lost 4 bases and J lost 7 bases. The CDR3 nucleotides read TGTGCCAGCAGCTCAACGACCGGGACAGGGCATAACATTCAGTACTTC. This encodes CASSSTTGTGHNIQYF. Combining the CDR3 with reference TRBV7-9 and TRBJ2-4 gives the whole variable domain DTGVSQNPRHKITKRGQNVTFRCDPISEHNRLYWYRQTLGQGPEFLTYFQNEAQLEKSRLLSDRFSAERPKGSFSTLEIQRTEQGDSAMYLCASSSTTGTGHNIQYFGAGTRLSVL.

This clone is a singleton in its sample. The chain combines TRBV19 with TRBJ2-1, with TRBD2 matching over 9 bases. This CDR3 is built from 19 residues. Germline V gene lookup returns CDR1 LNHDA and CDR2 SQIVND (reference sequence). V gave up 6 bases and J gave up 3 bases; unmatched junction bases: 18. The CDR3 DNA reads as TGTGCCAGTAGCCCTGACAGGGCCGTAGCGGGAGTTCTCTACAATGAGCAGTTCTTC. Encoded protein: CASSPDRAVAGVLYNEQFF.

CDR3 in amino acids: CASSFGERSNTGELFF. Here the CDR3 DNA reads TGTGCCAGCAGCTTTGGGGAGCGATCGAACACCGGGGAGCTGTTTTTT. The rearrangement joins TRBV7-9 to TRBJ2-2, with D possibly being TRBD2 (5 bases). Looked up from germline, CDR1 is SEHNR and CDR2 is FQNEAQ (reference sequence). There are 16 residues in the CDR3. Trimming cost V 3 bases and J 0 bases, with 11 bases left between them. The full variable domain, rest sourced from reference TRBV7-9 and TRBJ2-2, is DTGVSQNPRHKITKRGQNVTFRCDPISEHNRLYWYRQTLGQGPEFLTYFQNEAQLEKSRLLSDRFSAERPKGSFSTLEIQRTEQGDSAMYLCASSFGERSNTGELFFGEGSRLTVL.

The rearrangement joins TRBV6-4 to TRBJ2-2; D may be TRBD2 (5 bases). The germline V gene has CDR1 MRHNA and CDR2 SNTAGT. V was shortened by 0 bases and J by 4 bases, with 9 bases between the two germline ends. CDR3 length equals 15 residues. The CDR3 spells CASSDSTGSTGELFF. CDR3 nucleotides: TGTGCCAGCAGTGACTCTACGGGGAGCACCGGGGAGCTGTTTTTT.

This clone was observed once. The V and J genes are TRBV7-9 and TRBJ2-3, with a tentative D call TRBD2 (6 bases). This CDR3 has 16 residues. Trimming cost V 5 bases and J 0 bases, with 15 bases left between them. Germline-derived CDR1 and CDR2 are SEHNR and FQNEAQ (reference sequence). The CDR3, as DNA: TGTGCCAGCAGCCTTGCGGCGGGAATTAGCACAGATACGCAGTATTTT. Residues: CASSLAAGISTDTQYF.

The J gene is TRBJ2-2, the V gene TRBV7-6, with D perhaps TRBD2 (6 bases). The CDR3 loop spans 15 amino acids. CDR1 is SGHVS and CDR2 is FNYEAQ in the germline V gene. With 1 base removed from V and 6 bases from J, the gap between germline ends came to 12 bases. This CDR3 is CASSLERAGSGELFF. CDR3 DNA sequence: TGTGCCAGCAGCTTAGAGCGGGCCGGGTCCGGGGAGCTGTTTTTT.

V is TRBV19 and J is TRBJ2-7; TRBD1 or TRBD2 may be the D gene (5 bases each). Per the germline V gene, CDR1 is LNHDA and CDR2 is SQIVND (reference sequence). The CDR3 length is 12 residues. The ends were cut back, 5 bases at V and 5 bases at J, with 10 bases in the middle. The CDR3 coding sequence is TGTGCCAGTAGTTACGGGGCCCACGAGCAGTACTTC. Protein: CASSYGAHEQYF.

The chain uses TRBV21-1 and TRBJ2-7; TRBD1, the D gene given by the table, was not confirmed from the DNA. TRBV21-1 has pseudogene status. The CDR3 spans 15 residues. DNA for the CDR3: TGTGCCAGCACAGGCAACAGGGTTAAATCCTACGAGCAGTACTTC. Translated, it gives CASTGNRVKSYEQYF.

About this clone itself: Other DNA sequences of this sample code for an identical CDR3. V is TRBV15 and J is TRBJ2-6; D tentatively fits TRBD1 or TRBD2 (5 bases each). Per germline, CDR1 LNHNV and CDR2 YYDKDF (reference sequence). CDR3 length equals 16 residues. Trimming left V 0 bases short and J 2 bases short, with 8 bases between. CDR3 residues: CATSRDGGTGANVLTF. CDR3 coding DNA: TGTGCCACCAGCAGAGATGGGGGAACTGGGGCCAACGTCCTGACTTTC.

V gene TRBV7-9 combines with J gene TRBJ2-7, with 7 bases lining up with TRBD2. V was pared by 4 bases and J by 3 bases, with 12 bases of the junction left unmatched. This CDR3 contains 16 residues. The germline V gene has CDR1 SEHNR and CDR2 FQNEAQ (reference sequence). The CDR3 DNA follows: TGTGCCAGCAGCTCTCTCCGGGGCGAGCGGGGCTACGAGCAGTACTTC. It codes for CASSSLRGERGYEQYF. The full variable domain, its missing parts supplied by reference TRBV7-9 and TRBJ2-7, is DTGVSQNPRHKITKRGQNVTFRCDPISEHNRLYWYRQTLGQGPEFLTYFQNEAQLEKSRLLSDRFSAERPKGSFSTLEIQRTEQGDSAMYLCASSSLRGERGYEQYFGPGTRLTVT.

The V and J genes are TRBV30 and TRBJ2-2; D not resolved. Germline-derived CDR1 and CDR2 are GTSNPN and SVGIG (reference sequence). Trimming left V 1 base short and J 7 bases short, with 7 bases between. The CDR3 totals 12 residues. The CDR3 protein is CAWSGRYGELFF. As DNA, the CDR3 is TGTGCCTGGAGTGGAAGATACGGGGAGCTGTTTTTT.

The V and J genes are TRBV19 and TRBJ1-5, with D unclear. Looked up from germline, CDR1 is LNHDA and CDR2 is SQIVND (reference sequence). This CDR3 comprises 17 residues. V lost 0 bases and J 2 bases, leaving 14 bases between the germline ends. The CDR3 reads CASSIDRTLLGNQPQHF. The CDR3 DNA is TGTGCCAGTAGTATAGATCGCACCCTTTTGGGCAATCAGCCCCAGCATTTT.

CDR3 in amino acids: CASTQWQSGYEQYF. Written as DNA, the CDR3 is TGTGCCAGCACCCAGTGGCAGTCGGGCTACGAGCAGTACTTC. This chain links TRBV28 with TRBJ2-7, with D unclear. This CDR3 is 14 amino acids long. Trimming shortened V by 7 bases and J by 3 bases, and 16 bases separated the two germline ends. Germline lookup yields CDR1 MDHEN and CDR2 SYDVKM.

This chain uses TRBV15 with TRBJ1-4, with TRBD1 as a possible D gene (6 bases). This CDR3 is built from 15 residues. V lost 0 bases, J lost 4 bases, and 9 bases lay in between. Germline assignment: CDR1 LNHNV and CDR2 YYDKDF (reference sequence). CDR3 DNA: TGTGCCACCAGCAGAGATCGGACAGTTAATGAAAAACTGTTTTTT. The encoded protein is CATSRDRTVNEKLFF.

J is TRBJ1-4 and V is TRBV5-1; D may be TRBD1 (6 bases). Germline lookup yields CDR1 SGHRS and CDR2 YFSETQ. There are 16 residues in the CDR3. V was pared by 0 bases and J by 0 bases, with 9 bases between. DNA of the CDR3: TGCGCCAGCAGCTTGGTCGGGGGCTCAACTAATGAAAAACTGTTTTTT. Its translation is CASSLVGGSTNEKLFF.

This sequence joins TRBV5-4 and TRBJ2-5; D gene uncertain. The CDR3 loop spans 13 amino acids. Between the trimmed V and J ends, which lost 4 bases and 0 bases, there was a span of 7 bases. The germline V gene has CDR1 SGHNT and CDR2 YYREEE (reference sequence). The CDR3 region has the DNA TGTGCCAGCAGCATTGAGGACCAAGAGACCCAGTACTTC. As protein: CASSIEDQETQYF.

The V gene is TRBV27, the J gene TRBJ2-3; TRBD2 matches at 9 bases. CDR1 is MNHEY, CDR2 SMNVEV, per germline (reference sequence). V dropped 3 bases and J dropped 0; count of bases not matched to a gene: 10. The CDR3 consists of 18 residues. The CDR3 DNA sequence: TGTGCCAGCAGTTTGGGCACAGTAGCGGGGGCGAGCACAGATACGCAGTATTTT. It encodes CASSLGTVAGASTDTQYF.